Listed below are T cell receptor beta chains from one sample, sequenced in a study of T-cell reconstitution after alpha-beta-depleted transplantation in children. Using its own MiXCR run on the PCR reads, TCRdb lists one record per CDR3 protein. The sample lists 80,000 or so distinct CDR3 sequences; approximately 14% were seen once. Sequencing used PBMCs, mostly from graft donor cells, obtained 180 days after TCRalphabeta/CD19-depleted stem cell transplant. The receptors come from a male patient between 2 and 15 years old who had a stem cell transplant for acute lymphoblastic leukemia, so the T cells may come from the graft donor. Both conserved end residues are part of each CDR3. Each record gives: D gene, J gene, V gene, clone size, CDR3 DNA, CDR3 protein. A D gene is named only where the DNA matches it firmly. Size values are once, few and many counts, or a class for expanded clones, and some rows have none.

D: TRBD2; J: TRBJ2-1; V: TRBV24-1; size: many; DNA: TGTGCCACCGGAGACGGCGGGGGAGAGCAGTTCTTC; CDR3: CATGDGGGEQFF
D: TRBD1; J: TRBJ2-4; V: TRBV7-8; size: NA; DNA: TGTGCCAGCAGTTTAGTGGGGACAGTAAGAAACATTCAGTACTTC; CDR3: CASSLVGTVRNIQYF
D: TRBD1; J: TRBJ2-3; V: TRBV3-1; size: NA; DNA: TGTGCCAGCAGCCAAGATGGGACAGGGAGGCTCCCCGATACGCAGTATTTT; CDR3: CASSQDGTGRLPDTQYF
D: NA; J: TRBJ1-5; V: TRBV7-9; size: NA; DNA: TGTGCCAGCAGCTTTAACGGGCCAAGCCAGCCCCAGCATTTT; CDR3: CASSFNGPSQPQHF
D: NA; J: TRBJ2-7; V: TRBV28; size: NA; DNA: TGTGCCAGCAGTTTAAATCGTCTAGGGGACTCCTACGAGCAGTACTTC; CDR3: CASSLNRLGDSYEQYF
D: TRBD1; J: TRBJ2-7; V: TRBV5-1; size: many; DNA: TGCGCCAGCAGACCTCAGGGGGCCCTTAGCTCCTACGAGCAGTACTTC; CDR3: CASRPQGALSSYEQYF
D: NA; J: TRBJ2-6; V: TRBV5-1; size: few; DNA: TGCGCCAGCAGCTCCAGAGGCAGCTCTGGGGCCAACGTCCTGACTTTC; CDR3: CASSSRGSSGANVLTF
D: NA; J: TRBJ2-3; V: TRBV20-1; size: few; DNA: TGCAGTGCTAGAGGGGGCGGAACCGCAGATACGCAGTATTTT; CDR3: CSARGGGTADTQYF
D: NA; J: TRBJ2-1; V: TRBV4-3; size: few; DNA: TGCGCCAGCAGCCAAGATAGAAGCGGGTACTACAATGAGCAGTTCTTC; CDR3: CASSQDRSGYYNEQFF
D: NA; J: TRBJ1-1; V: TRBV29-1; size: NA; DNA: TGCAGCGTTGACCCACATAACACTGAAGCTTTCTTT; CDR3: CSVDPHNTEAFF
D: NA; J: TRBJ2-4; V: TRBV29-1; size: NA; DNA: TGCAGCGTGACACCTAGGCTAGCCAAAAACATTCAGTACTTC; CDR3: CSVTPRLAKNIQYF
D: TRBD1; J: TRBJ1-1; V: TRBV6-5; size: NA; DNA: TGTGCCAGCAGTTACCTCCGGACAGGAGCCGTTGAAGCTTTCTTT; CDR3: CASSYLRTGAVEAFF
D: TRBD1; J: TRBJ2-1; V: TRBV5-1; size: many; DNA: TGCGCCAGCAACCGGGACAGTCCCGGCAATGAGCAGTTCTTC; CDR3: CASNRDSPGNEQFF
D: TRBD2; J: TRBJ2-7; V: TRBV4-1; size: once; DNA: TGCGCCAGCAGCTCTGGACTAGCGGAGCCCTACGAGCAGTACTTC; CDR3: CASSSGLAEPYEQYF
D: NA; J: TRBJ2-7; V: TRBV4-1; size: NA; DNA: TGCGCCAGCAGCCAAGATCTAGGCAGCCGCTACGAGCAGTACTTC; CDR3: CASSQDLGSRYEQYF
D: NA; J: TRBJ1-2; V: TRBV4-3; size: few; DNA: TGCGCCAGCAGCCAAGTAGTCCCAGGGGTATTCCTTGGCTACACCTTC; CDR3: CASSQVVPGVFLGYTF
D: NA; J: TRBJ2-3; V: TRBV6-7; size: few; DNA: TGTGCCAGCAGTCCTAGCCCTAGCACAGATACGCAGTATTTT; CDR3: CASSPSPSTDTQYF
D: NA; J: TRBJ1-3; V: TRBV12-3/TRBV12-4; size: few; DNA: TGTGCCAGCAGTTTAGACAGGATTGGAGTATTT; CDR3: CASSLDRIGVF
D: TRBD1; J: TRBJ2-5; V: TRBV4-2; size: NA; DNA: TGTGCCAGCAGCCGACCAGGGGGCGGCGGGCAAGAGACCCAGTACTTC; CDR3: CASSRPGGGGQETQYF
D: NA; J: TRBJ1-3; V: TRBV5-1; size: many; DNA: TGCGCCAGCAGCTTAGGGGGCTCTGGAAACACCATATATTTT; CDR3: CASSLGGSGNTIYF
D: NA; J: TRBJ2-5; V: TRBV10-3; size: few; DNA: TGTGCCATCAGTGAGTCGCGCGGCCAAGAGACCCAGTACTTC; CDR3: CAISESRGQETQYF
D: TRBD1; J: TRBJ1-1; V: TRBV28; size: few; DNA: TGTGCCAGCATTCAGGGGGGGAAGAACACTGAAGCTTTCTTT; CDR3: CASIQGGKNTEAFF
D: TRBD1; J: TRBJ2-4; V: TRBV29-1; size: NA; DNA: TGCAGCATCAGACAGGGGACGGACATTCAGTACTTC; CDR3: CSIRQGTDIQYF
D: NA; J: TRBJ1-2; V: TRBV28; size: NA; DNA: TGTGCCAGCAGTTTATTCGGAAACTTGGAGGGCTACCCCTTC; CDR3: CASSLFGNLEGYPF
D: NA; J: TRBJ1-1; V: TRBV7-2; size: NA; DNA: TGTGCCAGCAGCTTTAGTAGTGTAAAAAACACTGAAGCTTTCTTT; CDR3: CASSFSSVKNTEAFF
D: NA; J: TRBJ2-7; V: TRBV7-3; size: NA; DNA: TGTGCCAGCAGCCCCCCGGGACGGGAATACGAGCAGTACTTC; CDR3: CASSPPGREYEQYF
D: NA; J: TRBJ1-1; V: TRBV11-2; size: NA; DNA: TGTGCCAGCAGCCCCCGACGGAAGAACACTGAAGCTTTCTTT; CDR3: CASSPRRKNTEAFF
D: TRBD2; J: TRBJ2-1; V: TRBV28; size: few; DNA: TGTGCCAGCAGCCCTAGCGGAACCTACAATGAGCAGTTCTTC; CDR3: CASSPSGTYNEQFF
D: NA; J: TRBJ2-7; V: TRBV7-9; size: few; DNA: TGTGCCAGCAGCTTAGAAAGACTGGGATGGAGAGAGCAGTACTTC; CDR3: CASSLERLGWREQYF
D: TRBD2; J: TRBJ2-3; V: TRBV24-1; size: NA; DNA: TGTGCCACAGGGCGGGGGGGCGCTAGCACAGATACGCAGTATTTT; CDR3: CATGRGGASTDTQYF
D: TRBD2; J: TRBJ2-3; V: TRBV20-1; size: few; DNA: TGCAGTGCCGAACTAGCGGATACGCAGTATTTT; CDR3: CSAELADTQYF
D: NA; J: TRBJ2-7; V: TRBV7-2; size: NA; DNA: TGTGCCCCACGGAGCGCCTACGAGCAGTACTTC; CDR3: CAPRSAYEQYF
D: NA; J: TRBJ2-2; V: TRBV4-3; size: many; DNA: TGCGCCAGCAGCCAAGATTCCCTTCGGGGAACCGGGGAGCTGTTTTTT; CDR3: CASSQDSLRGTGELFF
D: NA; J: TRBJ2-1; V: TRBV20-1; size: NA; DNA: TGCAGTGCAGATAAACTAGGCACTTCACAGGATGAGCAGTTCTTC; CDR3: CSADKLGTSQDEQFF
D: NA; J: TRBJ2-1; V: TRBV20-1; size: NA; DNA: TGCAGTGCTAACCGGGACTCAAGGCAGTTCTTC; CDR3: CSANRDSRQFF
D: NA; J: TRBJ2-3; V: TRBV5-1; size: once; DNA: TGCGCCAGCAGCTTGGCCTCAGATACGCAGTATTTT; CDR3: CASSLASDTQYF
D: NA; J: TRBJ2-7; V: TRBV5-1; size: many; DNA: TGCGCCAGCAGCCCCCCCTTGGGGCGCCACTACGAGCAGTACTTC; CDR3: CASSPPLGRHYEQYF
D: NA; J: TRBJ1-2; V: TRBV7-2; size: many; DNA: TGTGCCAGCAGCTTACAGGGACTTGGCTACACCTTC; CDR3: CASSLQGLGYTF
D: NA; J: TRBJ2-1; V: TRBV3-1; size: few; DNA: TGTGCCAGCAGCCAAATTGGGGCTAGCGCAAATGAGCAGTTCTTC; CDR3: CASSQIGASANEQFF
D: TRBD2; J: TRBJ2-3; V: TRBV24-1; size: few; DNA: TGTGCCACCGGGGTAGCGGGGGCGTTGGATACGCAGTATTTT; CDR3: CATGVAGALDTQYF
D: TRBD1; J: TRBJ2-5; V: TRBV20-1; size: NA; DNA: TGCAGTGCTAGGGACAGGGGGAATGGAGAGACCCAGTACTTC; CDR3: CSARDRGNGETQYF
D: NA; J: TRBJ1-1; V: TRBV7-6; size: few; DNA: TGTGCCAGCAGCTTAGAAGGTTTCAGTAACACTGAAGCTTTCTTT; CDR3: CASSLEGFSNTEAFF
D: NA; J: TRBJ2-2; V: TRBV20-1; size: NA; DNA: TGCAGTGCTAGATTCTCCTGGAGGGGGACCGGGGAGCTGTTTTTT; CDR3: CSARFSWRGTGELFF
D: TRBD1; J: TRBJ1-1; V: TRBV7-6; size: many; DNA: TGTGCCAGCAGCTCAAGTGGACAGGGTGGGGCTTTCTTT; CDR3: CASSSSGQGGAFF
D: TRBD1; J: TRBJ1-1; V: TRBV7-2; size: many; DNA: TGTGCCAGCAGCTTTACGGGGACAGGGGCCACTGAAGCTTTCTTT; CDR3: CASSFTGTGATEAFF
D: TRBD2; J: TRBJ2-7; V: TRBV4-3; size: NA; DNA: TGCGCCAGCAGCCAATTCGGGACTAGCGGGAGAGGCTACGAGCAGTACTTC; CDR3: CASSQFGTSGRGYEQYF
D: NA; J: TRBJ2-2; V: TRBV4-3; size: few; DNA: TGCGCCAGCAGCCAAGATCTGGTAGGGAAAGGCCGGACGAACACCGGGGAGCTGTTTTTT; CDR3: CASSQDLVGKGRTNTGELFF
D: NA; J: TRBJ2-7; V: TRBV20-1; size: NA; DNA: TGCAGTGCTAAAAGACCGGGGGCGGGGGAGCAGTACTTC; CDR3: CSAKRPGAGEQYF
D: TRBD2; J: TRBJ2-5; V: TRBV7-9; size: NA; DNA: TGTGCCAGCAGCTCGGGACTAGCGGTCCAAGAGACCCAGTACTTC; CDR3: CASSSGLAVQETQYF
D: NA; J: TRBJ2-7; V: TRBV5-6; size: NA; DNA: TGTGCCAGCAGCTTGGTTCCCGAGAGGGAAGAGCAGTACTTC; CDR3: CASSLVPEREEQYF
D: NA; J: TRBJ1-5; V: TRBV20-1; size: NA; DNA: TGCAGTGCTAGTCCCCCAGGAGGGGATGGACAGCCCCAGCATTTT; CDR3: CSASPPGGDGQPQHF
D: NA; J: TRBJ1-4; V: TRBV10-3; size: NA; DNA: TGTGCCATCAGGGGAACGGAGTATGAAAAACTGTTTTTT; CDR3: CAIRGTEYEKLFF
D: NA; J: TRBJ1-4; V: TRBV20-1; size: NA; DNA: TGCAGTGCCGGCGGGTACTCTAATGAAAAACTGTTTTTT; CDR3: CSAGGYSNEKLFF
D: NA; J: TRBJ2-7; V: TRBV7-6; size: few; DNA: TGTGCCAGCAGCCACCTCTCCTACGAGCAGTACTTC; CDR3: CASSHLSYEQYF
D: NA; J: TRBJ2-2; V: TRBV10-3; size: NA; DNA: TGTGCCATCAGTGATCCCCCTTACACCGGGGAGCTGTTTTTT; CDR3: CAISDPPYTGELFF